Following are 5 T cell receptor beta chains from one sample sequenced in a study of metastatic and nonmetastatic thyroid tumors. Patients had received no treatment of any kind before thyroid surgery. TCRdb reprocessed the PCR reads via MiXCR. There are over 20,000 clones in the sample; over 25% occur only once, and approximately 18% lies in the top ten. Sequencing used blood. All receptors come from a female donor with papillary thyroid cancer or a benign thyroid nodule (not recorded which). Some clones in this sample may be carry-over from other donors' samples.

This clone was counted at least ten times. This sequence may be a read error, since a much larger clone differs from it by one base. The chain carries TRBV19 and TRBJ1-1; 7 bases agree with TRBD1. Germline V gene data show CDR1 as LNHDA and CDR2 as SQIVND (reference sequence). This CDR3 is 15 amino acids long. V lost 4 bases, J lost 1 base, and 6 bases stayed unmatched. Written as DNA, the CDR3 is TGTGCCAGTAGTAGCGGACAGGTTTCGAACACTGAAGCTTTCTTT. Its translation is CASSSGQVSNTEAFF.

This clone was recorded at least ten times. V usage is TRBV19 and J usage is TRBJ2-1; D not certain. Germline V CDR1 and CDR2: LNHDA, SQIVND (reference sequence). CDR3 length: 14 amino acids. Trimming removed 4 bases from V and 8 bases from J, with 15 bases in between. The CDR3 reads CASSNRPGRDEQFF. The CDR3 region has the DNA TGTGCCAGTAGTAACAGACCCGGTCGGGATGAGCAGTTCTTC. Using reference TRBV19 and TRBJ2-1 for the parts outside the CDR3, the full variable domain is DGGITQSPKYLFRKEGQNVTLSCEQNLNHDAMYWYRQDPGQGLRLIYYSQIVNDFQKGDIAEGYSVSREKKESFPLTVTSAQKNPTAFYLCASSNRPGRDEQFFGPGTRLTVL.

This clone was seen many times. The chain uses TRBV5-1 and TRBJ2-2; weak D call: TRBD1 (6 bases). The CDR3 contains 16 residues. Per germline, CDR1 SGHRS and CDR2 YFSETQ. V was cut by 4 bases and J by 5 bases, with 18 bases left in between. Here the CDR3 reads CASSRTGTGWTGELFF. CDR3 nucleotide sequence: TGCGCCAGCAGCCGTACAGGGACGGGATGGACCGGGGAGCTGTTTTTT.

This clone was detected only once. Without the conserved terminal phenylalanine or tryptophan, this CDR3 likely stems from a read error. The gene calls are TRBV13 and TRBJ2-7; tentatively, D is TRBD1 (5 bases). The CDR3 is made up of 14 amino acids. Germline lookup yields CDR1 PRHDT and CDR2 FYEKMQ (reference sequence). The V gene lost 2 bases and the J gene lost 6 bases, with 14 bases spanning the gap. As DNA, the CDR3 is TGTGCCAGCAGCTTACTCTCAGGGCGACTCGAGCAGTACTTG. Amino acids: CASSLLSGRLEQYL.

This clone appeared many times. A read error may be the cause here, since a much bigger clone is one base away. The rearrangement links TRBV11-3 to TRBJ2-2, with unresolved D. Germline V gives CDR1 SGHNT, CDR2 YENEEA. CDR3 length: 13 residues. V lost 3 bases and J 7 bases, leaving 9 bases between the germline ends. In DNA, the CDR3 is TGTGCCAGCAGCTTGGGCCCCATCGGGGAGCTGTTTTTT. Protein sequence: CASSLGPIGELFF.